This TCR beta chain originates from a study of control samples from healthy donors and cancer patients. Germline V gene sequence: CDR1 LGHDT, CDR2 YNNKEL (reference sequence). Trimming removed 4 bases from V and 5 bases from J; junction bases left unmatched: 6. There are 16 residues in the CDR3. Here immunoSEQ multiplex PCR was the method, and the copy in TCRdb shows in-frame clones only, minus some. The profile shows 70,000 to 100,000 clones, roughly 89% of them singletons. This chain joins TRBV3-1 (or the pseudogene TRBV3-2) and TRBJ2-2; 11 bases are shared with TRBD2. This sequence was found in a woman aged 55-75 years in good health. Material: blood. Written as DNA, the CDR3 is TGTGCCAGCAGCCTGATAGCGGGAGGGTGTACCGGGGAGCTGTTTTTT. This gives the protein CASSLIAGGCTGELFF.